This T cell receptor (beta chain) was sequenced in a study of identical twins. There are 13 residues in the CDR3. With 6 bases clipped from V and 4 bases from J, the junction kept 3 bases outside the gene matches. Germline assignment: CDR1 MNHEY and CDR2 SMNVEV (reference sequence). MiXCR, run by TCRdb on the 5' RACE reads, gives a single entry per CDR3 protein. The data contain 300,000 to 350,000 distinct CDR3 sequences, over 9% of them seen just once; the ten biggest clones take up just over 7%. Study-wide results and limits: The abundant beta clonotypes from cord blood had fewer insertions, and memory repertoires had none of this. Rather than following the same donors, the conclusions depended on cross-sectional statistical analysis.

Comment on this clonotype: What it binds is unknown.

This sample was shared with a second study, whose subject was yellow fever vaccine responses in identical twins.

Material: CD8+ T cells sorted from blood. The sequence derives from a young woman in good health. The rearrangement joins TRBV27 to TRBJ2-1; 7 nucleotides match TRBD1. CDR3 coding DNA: TGTGCCAGCAGGACAGGGTCGTACAATGAGCAGTTCTTC. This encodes CASRTGSYNEQFF.